The next 20 T cell receptor beta chains were all read from a single sample in a study of T cell repertoires in cytomegalovirus infection. TCRdb processed the reads anew with MiXCR; each CDR3 protein has one entry. The repertoire holds approximately 190,000 distinct CDR3 sequences, with approximately 28% as singletons. The sample consisted of PBMCs. The receptor set was obtained from a human donor in good health (CMV status not recorded). Some clones in this sample may be carry-over from other donors' samples.

In this sample, this clonotype turned up many times. J is TRBJ1-2 and V is TRBV7-3; no reliable D call. The V gene's germline CDR1 is SGHTA and CDR2 FQGTGA. The germline V and J ends were trimmed by 6 bases and 1 base, with 15 bases remaining between them. The CDR3 length is 15 residues. The CDR3 region has the DNA TGTGCCAGCAGGCCGGGCCTACAATTTAACTATGGCTACACCTTC. Encoded protein: CASRPGLQFNYGYTF.

The CDR3 loop reads CASSLNSAGANVLTF. CDR3 in DNA: TGTGCCAGCAGCTTAAACAGTGCTGGGGCCAACGTCCTGACTTTC. The gene calls are TRBV7-3 and TRBJ2-6; no clear D. Trimming stripped 1 base from V and 2 bases from J, with 6 bases between. The CDR3 loop spans 15 amino acids. Germline loops: CDR1 SGHTA, CDR2 FQGTGA.

A few counts support this clonotype. CDR3 bases: TGTGCCAGCAGCGCCGGGACAGGGGACTCACCCCTCCACTTT. It codes for CASSAGTGDSPLHF. The V call is TRBV2, the J call TRBJ1-6, with 10 bases identical to TRBD1. The V segment lost 6 bases and the J segment 10 bases; nucleotides outside the gene matches: 6. Germline V lookup: CDR1 SNHLY, CDR2 FYNNEI. This CDR3 region has 14 residues.

This clonotype was found a few times. The rearrangement joins TRBV4-1 to TRBJ2-7; TRBD1 matches at 8 bases. The V gene's germline CDR1 is MGHRA and CDR2 YSYEKL. The CDR3 spans 16 residues. After removal of 0 bases from V and 4 bases from J, the junction contained 8 bases not matched to a gene. The CDR3 DNA reads as TGCGCCAGCAGCCAAGATCGGACAGGGACTCTTTACGAGCAGTACTTC. This gives the protein CASSQDRTGTLYEQYF.

There are many counts of this clonotype. The chain is built from TRBV7-8 and TRBJ1-1; 7 nucleotides line up with TRBD1. J gave up 4 bases and V 0 bases, and 5 bases lay outside the gene matches. The CDR3 is 15 amino acids. The germline V gene has CDR1 SGHVS and CDR2 FQNEAQ. Here the CDR3 DNA reads TGTGCCAGCAGCTTAGCCTACAGGGGAGCCACTGAAGCTTTCTTT. Its translation: CASSLAYRGATEAFF.

The V call is TRBV6-6, the J call TRBJ1-1; 9 nucleotides align to TRBD1. CDR1 and CDR2 (germline): MNHNY, SVGAGI (reference sequence). With 2 bases clipped from V and 0 bases from J, the junction kept 4 bases outside the gene matches. The CDR3 runs to 16 residues. CDR3 DNA sequence: TGTGCCAGCAGTTACCCCACAGGGGGCATGAACACTGAAGCTTTCTTT. As protein: CASSYPTGGMNTEAFF.

This clonotype has at least ten counts. This sequence joins TRBV11-2 and TRBJ2-7; the match to TRBD1 covers 7 bases. Germline trimming cut 6 bases from V and 2 bases from J; bases unmatched to any gene: 13. The CDR3 sequence is 16 residues long. Germline assignment: CDR1 SGHAT and CDR2 FQNNGV. The CDR3 region has the DNA TGTGCCAGCAGAACTATCCGTGGACAGGTCACCTACGAGCAGTACTTC. Translated, it gives CASRTIRGQVTYEQYF.

J is TRBJ1-1 and V is TRBV12-3 or TRBV12-4, with D uncertain. V gave up 4 bases and J gave up 7 bases, with 19 bases separating them. The CDR3 has 15 amino acids. The CDR3 loop is CASSSRASLMIEAFF. CDR3 DNA sequence: TGTGCCAGCAGTTCCCGGGCCAGTCTTATGATTGAAGCTTTCTTT.

This clonotype was picked up a small number of times. The chain is built from TRBV20-1 and TRBJ2-3; D might be TRBD2 (6 bases). V was trimmed by 0 bases and J by 4 bases, leaving 14 bases between them. In germline, CDR1 is DFQATT, CDR2 SNEGSKA (reference sequence). The CDR3 extends over 15 amino acids. The CDR3 sequence: CSARDGGQGADTQYF. The CDR3 region has the DNA TGCAGTGCTAGAGATGGAGGGCAGGGAGCAGATACGCAGTATTTT.

This clonotype was picked up many times. The rearrangement joins TRBV7-2 to TRBJ1-3, with 7 positions matching TRBD1. Germline V gene data show CDR1 as SGHTA and CDR2 as FQGNSA. This CDR3 region has 15 residues. V lost 3 bases to trimming and J lost 0 bases; unmatched junction nucleotides: 2. The CDR3 sequence: CASSLGQYSGNTIYF. In DNA form, the CDR3 reads TGTGCCAGCAGCTTGGGACAGTACTCTGGAAACACCATATATTTT.

This clonotype was detected many times. The chain couples TRBV29-1 to TRBJ1-1, with 7 bases identical to TRBD1. The V and J ends lost 7 bases and 10 bases, in that order; junction bases with no gene match: 12. Germline V gene sequence: CDR1 SQVTM, CDR2 ANQGSEA. The CDR3 consists of 12 residues. The CDR3 DNA follows: TGCAGCGGGAACAGGGGTTCGGATAGAGCTTTCTTT. It yields the protein CSGNRGSDRAFF.

The chain links TRBV27 to TRBJ1-6; D might be TRBD1 (5 bases). Trimming took 8 bases from V and 5 from J, leaving 19 bases between them. In germline, CDR1 is MNHEY, CDR2 SMNVEV (reference sequence). This CDR3 is 16 amino acids long. The CDR3 is CASFSKRGVDNSPLHF. CDR3 nucleotide sequence: TGTGCCAGCTTCTCGAAGCGGGGCGTCGATAATTCACCCCTCCACTTT.

This clonotype was seen at least ten times. The chain has TRBV7-2 and TRBJ1-1, with D tentatively TRBD1 (6 bases). Germline CDR1 SGHTA, CDR2 FQGNSA. V was shortened by 8 bases and J by 0 bases, with 13 bases between the two germline ends. The CDR3 consists of 14 residues. This chain's CDR3 is CASSQGPMNTEAFF. The CDR3 nucleotides are TGTGCCAGCTCACAGGGTCCCATGAACACTGAAGCTTTCTTT.

CDR3 nucleotide sequence: TGTGCTAGTGGTTTGGTGGGGACAGCCTACTCCTACACTGAAGCTTTCTTT. As protein: CASGLVGTAYSYTEAFF. This chain connects TRBV12-5 to TRBJ1-1, with 7 positions matching TRBD1. Unmatched junction bases numbered 10, after V lost 0 bases and J lost 3 bases. CDR1 LGHNT and CDR2 FRNRAP come from the germline V gene. The CDR3 runs 17 residues.

This clonotype came up a few times. The rearrangement links TRBV20-1 to TRBJ2-2; D ambiguous. This CDR3 is built from 14 residues. Looked up from germline, CDR1 is DFQATT and CDR2 is SNEGSKA (reference sequence). Trimming took off 3 bases at V and 4 bases at J, with 12 bases between the two ends. CDR3 protein: CSASKGFGTGELFF. CDR3 sequence (DNA): TGCAGTGCTAGTAAGGGATTTGGCACCGGGGAGCTGTTTTTT.

The chain couples TRBV29-1 to TRBJ1-2; no clear D. The CDR3 is 12 amino acids. Per germline, CDR1 SQVTM and CDR2 ANQGSEA. This CDR3 is CTSLSENYGYTF. In nucleotides, the CDR3 is TGCACCTCGTTGTCAGAGAACTATGGCTACACCTTC.

The J gene is TRBJ1-2, the V gene TRBV6-6; TRBD1 is a possible D gene (6 bases). This CDR3 spans 14 amino acids. The germline V gene has CDR1 MNHNY and CDR2 SVGAGI (reference sequence). The V gene lost 0 bases and the J gene lost 6 bases, with 11 bases spanning the gap. This chain's CDR3 is CASSYSRTEHGYTF. The CDR3 region has the DNA TGTGCCAGCAGTTACTCGAGGACAGAGCATGGCTACACCTTC.

The genes are TRBV29-1 and TRBJ2-3; D remains unclear. The germline V gene encodes CDR1 SQVTM and CDR2 ANQGSEA. Trimming removed 6 bases at V and 3 bases at J, with 13 bases between. This CDR3 has 13 residues. The CDR3 DNA reads TGCAGCGTCGGTGGTAGGCATACAGATACGCAGTATTTT. It codes for CSVGGRHTDTQYF.

This chain joins TRBV10-3 and TRBJ1-2; 9 positions agree with TRBD1. With V trimmed by 6 bases and J by 5 bases, 4 bases remained unmatched. Germline CDR1 is ENHRY and CDR2 is SYGVKD. CDR3 length: 13 residues. CDR3 sequence (DNA): TGTGCCATCAGCCCGGGACAGGGATATGGCTACACCTTC. Its translation is CAISPGQGYGYTF.

The table lists this clonotype with many counts. The chain employs TRBV7-2 and TRBJ2-7, with TRBD1 matching over 7 bases. Germline V CDR1 and CDR2: SGHTA, FQGNSA. The CDR3 extends over 13 amino acids. V lost 6 bases and J lost 6; bases outside the gene matches: 8. The CDR3 DNA sequence: TGTGCCAGCAGTCCAGACAGGGAACGCGAGCAGTACTTC. Translation: CASSPDREREQYF.